The TCR beta chain under discussion was sequenced for a study of OX40 agonist ivuxolimab in advanced cancers. The V gene's germline CDR1 is LNHDA and CDR2 SQIVND (reference sequence). The ends lost 3 bases at V and 0 bases at J; junction bases unmatched: 7. This CDR3 has 17 amino acids. Study-wide results and caveats: Fewer expanded clones were found on average in CD4+ than in CD8+ T cells.

As concerns this clone: As yet, its antigen is unknown.

Samples were taken at baseline and on day 1 of cycles 4 and 7. Sequenced by immunoSEQ multiplex PCR; TCRdb stores in-frame clones only, minus some. The table records tens of thousands of clones, 85% to 95% of them present only once. The material was CD4+ or CD8+ T cells sorted from blood, obtained in a trial of the OX40 agonist ivuxolimab. The TCR sequence derives from an adult with an advanced solid tumor such as melanoma, head and neck, liver or kidney cancer. The chain links TRBV19 to TRBJ1-1, with 10 nucleotides matching TRBD1. In DNA form, the CDR3 reads TGTGCCAGTAGTATGGGCTGGGACAGGGGATTGAACACTGAAGCTTTCTTT. Translation: CASSMGWDRGLNTEAFF.